This TCR beta chain was sequenced in a study of cytomegalovirus exposure and HLA in healthy donors. Per germline, CDR1 LNHNV and CDR2 YYDKDF (reference sequence). This CDR3 is built from 14 residues. The trim removed 4 bases at V and 8 bases at J, leaving 8 bases unmatched. Both 60 Vbeta primers and 13 Jbeta primers went into the PCR. Using immunoSEQ multiplex PCR, the repertoire was profiled, and TCRdb retains in-frame clones only, with some absent. The table lists 90,000 to 150,000 clones, 77% of them singletons. This TCR came from a human donor in good health. Sequenced input: PBMCs. V gene TRBV15 combines with J gene TRBJ1-2; TRBD1 agrees at 9 bases. CDR3 bases: TGTGCCACCAGCACCGGGACAGGGATGGGAGGCTACACCTTC. Translated: CATSTGTGMGGYTF.